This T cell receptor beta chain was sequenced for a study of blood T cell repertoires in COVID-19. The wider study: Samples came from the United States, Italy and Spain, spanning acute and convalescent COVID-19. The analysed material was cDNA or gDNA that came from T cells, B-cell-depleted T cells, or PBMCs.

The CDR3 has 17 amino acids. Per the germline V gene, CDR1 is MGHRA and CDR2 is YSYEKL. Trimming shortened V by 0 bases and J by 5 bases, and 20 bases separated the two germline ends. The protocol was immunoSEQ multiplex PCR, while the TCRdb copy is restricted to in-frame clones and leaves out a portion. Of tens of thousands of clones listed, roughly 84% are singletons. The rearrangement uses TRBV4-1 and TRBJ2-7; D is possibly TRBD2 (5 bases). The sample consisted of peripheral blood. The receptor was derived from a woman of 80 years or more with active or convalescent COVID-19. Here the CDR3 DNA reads TGCGCCAGCAGCCAAGAGTATAGCGCATGGCGATCGGACGAGCAGTACTTC. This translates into CASSQEYSAWRSDEQYF.